This passage covers 16 T cell receptor beta chains from one sample sequenced in a study of OX40 agonist ivuxolimab in advanced cancers. The assay was immunoSEQ multiplex PCR, and TCRdb's table has in-frame clones only and misses some. The sample lists around 74,000 clones; 89% were seen once. Source: CD4+ or CD8+ T cells sorted from blood, taken in a trial of the OX40 agonist ivuxolimab. The receptors stem from an adult with an advanced solid tumor such as melanoma, head and neck, liver or kidney cancer.

V and J are TRBV19 and TRBJ1-3; D unresolved. CDR1 and CDR2 (germline): LNHDA, SQIVND (reference sequence). This CDR3 region has 16 residues. V gave up 6 bases and J gave up 0 bases, with 15 bases separating them. This CDR3 is CASSRGRPTSGNTIYF. CDR3 sequence (DNA): TGTGCCAGTAGCCGAGGCCGCCCGACCTCTGGAAACACCATATATTTT.

V gene TRBV7-9 combines with J gene TRBJ1-2; no clear D gene. The CDR3 extends over 12 amino acids. Germline V gene sequence: CDR1 SEHNR, CDR2 FQNEAQ (reference sequence). The V end lost 1 base, the J end lost 3 bases, and 3 bases lay between the germline ends. The CDR3 sequence: CASSLGDYGYTF. In DNA form, the CDR3 reads TGTGCCAGCAGCTTAGGGGACTATGGCTACACCTTC.

This clone was detected only a few times. V usage is TRBV28 and J usage is TRBJ1-5, with 9 bases lining up with TRBD1. After removal of 4 bases from V and 6 bases from J, the junction contained 7 bases not matched to a gene. The germline V gene encodes CDR1 MDHEN and CDR2 SYDVKM. The CDR3 is 15 amino acids. Here the CDR3 reads CASSSQQGAGQPQHF. CDR3 nucleotides: TGTGCCAGCAGTTCCCAACAGGGGGCGGGTCAGCCCCAGCATTTT.

CDR3 sequence reads: CASSLGLAGNGELFF. Written as DNA, the CDR3 is TGTGCCAGCAGCTTAGGGCTAGCGGGGAACGGGGAGCTGTTTTTT. J is TRBJ2-2 and V is TRBV7-8, with TRBD2 identical over 9 bases. Germline lookup yields CDR1 SGHVS and CDR2 FQNEAQ. V trimming: 1 base; J trimming: 7 bases; junction bases outside the gene matches: 4. The CDR3 runs 15 residues.

The rearrangement uses TRBV19 and TRBJ2-5; D remains ambiguous. From germline, CDR1 is LNHDA and CDR2 SQIVND (reference sequence). The V and J ends lost 4 bases and 5 bases respectively, with 17 bases between them. The CDR3 consists of 15 residues. CDR3 bases: TGTGCCAGTAGTACGCGGTCCCTGATGAGGGAGACCCAGTACTTC. It encodes CASSTRSLMRETQYF.

This sequence joins TRBV28 and TRBJ2-1; the D gene is possibly TRBD2 (5 bases). The CDR3 has 15 amino acids. Trimming removed 3 bases from V and 5 bases from J, with 14 bases in between. CDR1 is MDHEN and CDR2 is SYDVKM in the germline V gene. The CDR3 spells CASSFGRLRNNEQFF. CDR3 DNA sequence: TGTGCCAGCAGTTTTGGGAGACTCAGGAACAATGAGCAGTTCTTC.

V gene TRBV4-1 combines with J gene TRBJ2-5, with D maybe TRBD2 (5 bases). Deletions cut 2 bases from V and 1 base from J, with 14 bases between. Germline V gives CDR1 MGHRA, CDR2 YSYEKL. The CDR3 spans 16 residues. CDR3 loop: CASSQTTKGRQETQYF. Here the CDR3 DNA reads TGCGCCAGCAGCCAAACGACTAAAGGTCGCCAAGAGACCCAGTACTTC.

The V call is TRBV2, the J call TRBJ2-1, with D hard to call. This CDR3 region has 14 residues. Trimming pared 3 bases from V and 4 bases from J, leaving 10 bases between. Looked up from germline, CDR1 is SNHLY and CDR2 is FYNNEI. The CDR3 reads CASSDTLDYNEQFF. Here the CDR3 DNA reads TGTGCCAGCAGTGATACGTTGGATTACAATGAGCAGTTCTTC.

This chain links TRBV11-1 with TRBJ2-6; D may be TRBD1 or TRBD2 (5 bases each). V gave up 2 bases and J gave up 13 bases, with 15 bases separating them. Germline V CDR1 and CDR2: SGHAT, FQDESV (reference sequence). This CDR3 has 14 residues. CDR3 nucleotide sequence: TGTGCCAGCAGCTTATCCTGGGACGGCCGGGTCCTGACTTTC. Translated: CASSLSWDGRVLTF.

CDR3 nucleotides: TGTGCCAGTCTCATTGGTAGGCGAGACACTGAAGCTTTCTTT. Protein: CASLIGRRDTEAFF. The chain employs TRBV18 and TRBJ1-1; no reliable D call. Trimming shortened V by 9 bases and J by 3 bases, and 17 bases separated the two germline ends. Germline-derived CDR1 and CDR2 are KGHSH and LQKENI. This CDR3 region has 14 residues.

This chain links TRBV7-8 with TRBJ1-2; no clear D. Germline CDR1 reads SGHVS; CDR2 reads FQNEAQ. The CDR3 extends over 17 amino acids. V lost 3 bases to trimming and J lost 8 bases, with 25 bases between them. The CDR3 nucleotides are TGTGCCAGCAGCTTGACCTTTACGACCGGGAGATTAGGAGGCTACACCTTC. Translation: CASSLTFTTGRLGGYTF.

This clone has just a few counts. The chain has TRBV7-9 and TRBJ1-5; D perhaps matches TRBD1 (6 bases). V dropped 4 bases and J dropped 2 bases, with 12 bases sitting between them. Germline V CDR1 and CDR2: SEHNR, FQNEAQ (reference sequence). This CDR3 contains 15 residues. Here the CDR3 reads CASSSEGGGNQPQHF. CDR3 nucleotides: TGTGCCAGCAGCTCGGAAGGGGGTGGCAATCAGCCCCAGCATTTT.

The V call is TRBV6-1, the J call TRBJ1-1; TRBD1 aligns across 10 bases. Germline V CDR1 and CDR2: MNHNS, SASEGT. V was pared by 10 bases and J by 1 base, with 6 bases of the junction left unmatched. The CDR3 covers 14 residues. The CDR3 nucleotides read TGTGCCATCCGGAGGGACAGGGGGAACACTGAAGCTTTCTTT. Translated: CAIRRDRGNTEAFF.

This chain joins TRBV2 and TRBJ2-5; 11 positions agree with TRBD2. V lost 4 bases and J lost 4; bases outside the gene matches: 8. Germline V gene sequence: CDR1 SNHLY, CDR2 FYNNEI. The CDR3 has 16 amino acids. CDR3 DNA: TGTGCCAGCAGTGGGATTAGCGGGAGGGTTGGAGAGACCCAGTACTTC. Protein sequence: CASSGISGRVGETQYF.

The V call is TRBV7-9, the J call TRBJ1-1; D is uncertain. Between the trimmed V and J ends, which lost 2 bases and 1 base, there was a span of 11 bases. The V gene's germline CDR1 is SEHNR and CDR2 FQNEAQ (reference sequence). This CDR3 comprises 15 residues. The CDR3 region has the DNA TGTGCCAGCAGCTTACGAGGAAGACCGAACACTGAAGCTTTCTTT. Translation gives CASSLRGRPNTEAFF.

This chain uses TRBV15 with TRBJ1-5; D unresolved. From germline, CDR1 is LNHNV and CDR2 YYDKDF (reference sequence). The CDR3 runs to 14 residues. Deletions cut 0 bases from V and 3 bases from J, with 6 bases between. The CDR3 loop is CATSREPVNQPQHF. CDR3 coding DNA: TGTGCCACCAGCAGAGAACCGGTCAATCAGCCCCAGCATTTT.